This TCR beta chain was profiled in a study of CD8 T cells in ankylosing spondylitis. Losses at the gene ends were 4 bases for V and 7 bases for J; bases not matched to a gene: 4. There are 13 residues in the CDR3. Germline CDR1 is SQVTM and CDR2 is ANQGSEA. This clonotype was seen a handful of times. TCRdb ran MiXCR on the 5' RACE reads and lists one entry per CDR3 protein. The profile shows roughly 180,000 distinct CDR3 sequences, just over 9.5% of them singletons. This sequence was found in a female donor with ankylosing spondylitis or in good health (not recorded which). The specimen sequenced was blood, either unsorted or a sorted T cell fraction (not recorded which). The chain couples TRBV29-1 to TRBJ2-1; 10 nucleotides match TRBD2. In DNA form, the CDR3 reads TGCAGCGTTGCCCTAGCGGGAGTAAATGAGCAGTTCTTC. It specifies CSVALAGVNEQFF.